Following are 20 T cell receptor beta chains from one sample sequenced in a study of blood T cell repertoires in COVID-19. The protocol was immunoSEQ multiplex PCR, while the TCRdb copy is restricted to in-frame clones and leaves out a portion. The data show hundreds of thousands of clones, 80% to 90% seen once. Input material: PBMCs or T cells enriched from blood (not recorded which). Source of these receptors: a woman aged 18-29 years who had recovered from COVID-19.

V gene TRBV6-5 combines with J gene TRBJ2-2, with 9 positions matching TRBD1. Germline assignment: CDR1 MNHEY and CDR2 SVGAGI. The CDR3 totals 15 residues. The V and J ends lost 6 bases and 2 bases, in that order; junction bases with no gene match: 4. The CDR3 loop reads CASSPGQGNTGELFF. CDR3 DNA: TGTGCCAGCAGCCCGGGACAGGGAAACACCGGGGAGCTGTTTTTT.

The genes are TRBV5-5 and TRBJ1-6; the match to TRBD1 covers 8 bases. V was clipped by 0 bases and J by 0 bases; unmatched bases: 8. The CDR3 loop spans 19 amino acids. Germline CDR1 SGHKS, CDR2 YYEKEE (reference sequence). The CDR3 spells CASSLAAGGPSSYNSPLHF. The DNA for the CDR3 is TGTGCCAGCAGCTTGGCCGCAGGGGGCCCCAGCTCCTATAATTCACCCCTCCACTTT.

Here the CDR3 reads CASLKVRGNNEQFF. DNA for the CDR3: TGTGCCAGCTTAAAGGTCAGGGGGAACAATGAGCAGTTCTTC. The V call is TRBV6-5, the J call TRBJ2-1; 7 bases are shared with TRBD1. The CDR3 has 14 residues. Germline assignment: CDR1 MNHEY and CDR2 SVGAGI. The ends lost 8 bases at V and 5 bases at J; junction bases unmatched: 9.

The genes are TRBV7-8 and TRBJ2-5; TRBD2 matches at 10 bases. The J segment lost 0 bases and the V segment lost 3 bases, leaving 1 base of the junction unmatched. Germline loops: CDR1 SGHVS, CDR2 FQNEAQ. The CDR3 length is 15 residues. CDR3 in amino acids: CASSFLAGDQETQYF. CDR3 in DNA: TGTGCCAGCAGCTTCCTAGCGGGGGACCAAGAGACCCAGTACTTC.

V is TRBV30 and J is TRBJ2-7, with 7 bases identical to TRBD2. The CDR3 length is 13 residues. From germline, CDR1 is GTSNPN and CDR2 SVGIG (reference sequence). V lost 5 bases, J lost 6 bases, and 10 bases stayed unmatched. DNA for the CDR3: TGTGCCTGGGGGGTTCGGGGGGTTACCGAGCAGTACTTC. It encodes CAWGVRGVTEQYF.

The chain recombines TRBV6-2 or TRBV6-3 with TRBJ2-7; D gene ambiguous. Trimming removed 7 bases at V and 2 bases at J, with 12 bases between. CDR1 is MNHEY, CDR2 SVGEGT, per germline. The CDR3 totals 13 residues. The CDR3 region is CASTPRSPYEQYF. The DNA for the CDR3 is TGTGCCAGCACCCCCCGGAGCCCCTACGAGCAGTACTTC.

This chain uses TRBV12-3 or TRBV12-4 with TRBJ2-5; TRBD1 agrees at 8 bases. There are 13 residues in the CDR3. V lost 5 bases to trimming and J lost 5 bases; unmatched junction nucleotides: 4. CDR3 coding DNA: TGTGCCAGCAGTCTAGGACAGGGTGAGACCCAGTACTTC. This encodes CASSLGQGETQYF.

The chain recombines TRBV2 with TRBJ1-5; no firm D call. The CDR3 has 15 residues. V was trimmed by 5 bases and J by 7 bases, leaving 18 bases between them. Germline assignment: CDR1 SNHLY and CDR2 FYNNEI. The CDR3, as DNA: TGTGCCAGCAGTTCGAACACTGACTCGGGGCAGCCCCAGCATTTT. Encoded protein: CASSSNTDSGQPQHF.

J is TRBJ1-2 and V is TRBV5-6, with 9 nucleotides matching TRBD1. In germline, CDR1 is SGHDT, CDR2 YYEEEE. The trim removed 0 bases at V and 2 bases at J, leaving 5 bases unmatched. The CDR3 is 16 residues long. The CDR3 sequence is CASSLASGQGNYGYTF. CDR3 nucleotides: TGTGCCAGCAGCTTGGCTTCGGGACAGGGAAACTATGGCTACACCTTC.

The J gene is TRBJ1-1, the V gene TRBV3-1 (or the pseudogene TRBV3-2); TRBD1 matches at 9 bases. Per germline, CDR1 LGHDT and CDR2 YNNKEL (reference sequence). J was trimmed by 12 bases and V by 1 base; bases with no gene match: 9. CDR3 length equals 14 residues. This CDR3 reads CASSQGPGTGIPFF. Here the CDR3 DNA reads TGTGCCAGCAGCCAAGGCCCCGGGACAGGGATACCTTTCTTT.

The chain recombines TRBV12-3 or TRBV12-4 with TRBJ1-1; D ambiguous. V was shortened by 5 bases and J by 0 bases, with 7 bases between the two germline ends. The CDR3 totals 13 residues. CDR3 sequence reads: CASSPSVNTEAFF. The CDR3 bases are TGTGCCAGCAGTCCCTCAGTGAACACTGAAGCTTTCTTT.

The J gene is TRBJ1-1, the V gene TRBV6-5; maybe TRBD1 (5 bases). The germline gives CDR1 MNHEY, CDR2 SVGAGI. The V and J ends lost 0 bases and 11 bases respectively, with 13 bases between them. The CDR3 is 13 amino acids. The CDR3 sequence: CASSYSTRAFAFF. CDR3 nucleotides: TGTGCCAGCAGTTACTCGACCAGGGCTTTCGCTTTCTTT.

Here the CDR3 reads CASGRTLLLREQYF. Written as DNA, the CDR3 is TGTGCCAGCGGGAGGACCCTCCTACTACGAGAGCAGTACTTC. The chain recombines TRBV2 with TRBJ2-7; a possible D gene is TRBD2 (6 bases). Germline V gene lookup returns CDR1 SNHLY and CDR2 FYNNEI. CDR3 length equals 14 residues. V was cut by 8 bases and J by 7 bases, with 21 bases left in between.

The V call is TRBV6-1, the J call TRBJ1-5; D uncertain. V gave up 4 bases and J gave up 7 bases, with 23 bases separating them. CDR1 MNHNS and CDR2 SASEGT come from the germline V gene. The CDR3 consists of 17 residues. The chain's CDR3 is CASSGMGSGGREQPQHF. CDR3 in DNA: TGTGCCAGCAGTGGCATGGGCTCGGGAGGGCGAGAACAGCCCCAGCATTTT.

This clone has just one count. The J gene is TRBJ1-1, the V gene TRBV30; D perhaps matches TRBD1 (5 bases). The CDR3 consists of 15 residues. V lost 5 bases and J lost 5, with 21 bases in between. Germline-derived CDR1 and CDR2 are GTSNPN and SVGIG (reference sequence). This chain's CDR3 is CAWDKRGIGYTEAFF. The CDR3 DNA follows: TGTGCCTGGGACAAAAGGGGAATCGGATATACTGAAGCTTTCTTT.

This clone was picked up a small number of times. The chain combines TRBV6-6 with TRBJ2-5, with D possibly matching TRBD1 (6 bases). CDR1 and CDR2 (germline): MNHNY, SVGAGI (reference sequence). V was trimmed by 6 bases and J by 5 bases, leaving 7 bases between them. The CDR3 consists of 11 residues. CDR3 sequence (DNA): TGTGCCAGCAGGAGGGGGGAGACCCAGTACTTC. It yields the protein CASRRGETQYF.

The V and J genes are TRBV28 and TRBJ1-1; no clear D gene. CDR3 length: 11 residues. V lost 4 bases to trimming and J lost 3 bases, with 3 bases between them. Germline values: CDR1 MDHEN, CDR2 SYDVKM. The CDR3 loop is CASSSDTEAFF. The CDR3 DNA sequence: TGTGCCAGCAGTTCAGACACTGAAGCTTTCTTT. The full variable domain, completed using reference TRBV28 and TRBJ1-1, is DVKVTQSSRYLVKRTGEKVFLECVQDMDHENMFWYRQDPGLGLRLIYFSYDVKMKEKGDIPEGYSVSREKKERFSLILESASTNQTSMYLCASSSDTEAFFGQGTRLTVV.

V and J are TRBV18 and TRBJ2-3; D remains ambiguous. Germline V gene lookup returns CDR1 KGHSH and CDR2 LQKENI. The V and J ends lost 3 bases and 0 bases respectively, with 10 bases between them. The CDR3 consists of 15 residues. CDR3 region: CASSPLGASTDTQYF. The CDR3 DNA reads as TGTGCCAGCTCACCCCTCGGAGCTAGCACAGATACGCAGTATTTT.

J is TRBJ1-2 and V is TRBV7-8, with 7 bases identical to TRBD1. The ends lost 1 base at V and 3 bases at J; junction bases unmatched: 5. Looked up from germline, CDR1 is SGHVS and CDR2 is FQNEAQ. CDR3 length equals 15 residues. The CDR3 DNA follows: TGTGCCAGCAGCTTAGTGGGTCAGGGGGACTATGGCTACACCTTC. Amino acids: CASSLVGQGDYGYTF.

The V call is TRBV28, the J call TRBJ2-3; D not resolved. Germline V gene lookup returns CDR1 MDHEN and CDR2 SYDVKM. The CDR3 is made up of 11 amino acids. V lost 6 bases to trimming and J lost 6 bases, with 7 bases between them. The CDR3: CASRFRDTQYF. The CDR3 DNA sequence: TGTGCCAGCAGGTTCAGGGATACGCAGTATTTT.